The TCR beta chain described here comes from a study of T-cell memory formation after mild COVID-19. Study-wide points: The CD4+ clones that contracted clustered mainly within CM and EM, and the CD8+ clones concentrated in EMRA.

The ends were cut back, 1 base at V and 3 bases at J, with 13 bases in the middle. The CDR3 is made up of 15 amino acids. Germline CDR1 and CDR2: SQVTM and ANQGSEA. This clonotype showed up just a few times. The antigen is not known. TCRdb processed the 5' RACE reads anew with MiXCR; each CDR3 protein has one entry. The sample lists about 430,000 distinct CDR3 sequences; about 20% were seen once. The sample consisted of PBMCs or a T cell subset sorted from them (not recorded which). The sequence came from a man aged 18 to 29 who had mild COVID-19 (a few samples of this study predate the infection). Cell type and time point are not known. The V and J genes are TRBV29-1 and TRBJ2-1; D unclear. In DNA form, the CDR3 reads TGCAGCGTTGAAGCCTCTGGGCAGATCTACAATGAGCAGTTCTTC. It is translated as CSVEASGQIYNEQFF.